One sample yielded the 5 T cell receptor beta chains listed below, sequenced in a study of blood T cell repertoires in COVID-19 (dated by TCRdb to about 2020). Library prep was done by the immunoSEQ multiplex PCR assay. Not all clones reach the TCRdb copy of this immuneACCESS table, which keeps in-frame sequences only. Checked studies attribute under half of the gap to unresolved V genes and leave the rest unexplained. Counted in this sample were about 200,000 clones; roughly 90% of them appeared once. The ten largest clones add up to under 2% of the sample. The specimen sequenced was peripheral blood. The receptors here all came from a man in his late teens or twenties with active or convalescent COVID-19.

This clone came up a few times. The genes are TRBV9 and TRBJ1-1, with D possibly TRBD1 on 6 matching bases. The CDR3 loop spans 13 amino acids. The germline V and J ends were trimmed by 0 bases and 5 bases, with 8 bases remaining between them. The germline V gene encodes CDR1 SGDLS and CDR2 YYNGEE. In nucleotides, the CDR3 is TGTGCCAGCAGCGTAGGAACAGGGACTGAAGCTTTCTTT. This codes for CASSVGTGTEAFF.

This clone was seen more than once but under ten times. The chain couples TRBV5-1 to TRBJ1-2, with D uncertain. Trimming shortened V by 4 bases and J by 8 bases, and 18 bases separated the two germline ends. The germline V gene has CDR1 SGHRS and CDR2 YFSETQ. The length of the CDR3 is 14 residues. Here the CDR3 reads CASSPSPGYGGYTF. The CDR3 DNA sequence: TGCGCCAGCAGCCCCTCTCCGGGGTACGGAGGCTACACCTTC.

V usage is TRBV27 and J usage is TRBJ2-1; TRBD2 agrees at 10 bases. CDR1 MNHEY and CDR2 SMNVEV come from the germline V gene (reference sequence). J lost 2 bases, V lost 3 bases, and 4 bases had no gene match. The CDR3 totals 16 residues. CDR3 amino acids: CASSLPAGGTYNEQFF. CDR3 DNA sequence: TGTGCCAGCAGTTTGCCAGCGGGGGGGACCTACAATGAGCAGTTCTTC.

CDR3 protein: CASSYGTSGNNEQFF. Written as DNA, the CDR3 is TGTGCCAGCAGCTACGGGACTAGCGGAAACAATGAGCAGTTCTTC. The genes are TRBV27 and TRBJ2-1, with 11 positions matching TRBD2. The CDR3 is made up of 15 amino acids. Germline-derived CDR1 and CDR2 are MNHEY and SMNVEV (reference sequence). Germline trimming cut 6 bases from V and 5 bases from J; bases unmatched to any gene: 6.

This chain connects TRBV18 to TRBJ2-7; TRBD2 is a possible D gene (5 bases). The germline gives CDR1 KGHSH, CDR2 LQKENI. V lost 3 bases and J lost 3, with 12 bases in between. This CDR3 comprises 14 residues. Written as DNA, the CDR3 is TGTGCCAGCTCACCCCCGGGAATAAGCTACGAGCAGTACTTC. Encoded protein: CASSPPGISYEQYF. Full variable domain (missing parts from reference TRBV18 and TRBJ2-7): NAGVMQNPRHLVRRRGQEARLRCSPMKGHSHVYWYRQLPEEGLKFMVYLQKENIIDESGMPKERFSAEFPKEGPSILRIQQVVRGDSAAYFCASSPPGISYEQYFGPGTRLTVT.